The entry that follows covers one TCR beta chain sequence. Its antigen is unidentified. This entry is derived from a study of blood T cells in healthy people across ages. Regarding the study as a whole: Older individuals had lower TCR beta diversity per million T cells (the decline was roughly linear).

Alongside a J-beta primer mix, a sample-barcoded 5' primer served in a second PCR lasting roughly 6 to 12 cycles. Every sample gave at least 2.5 million paired-end reads containing CDR3. TCRdb ran MiXCR on the 5' RACE reads and lists one entry per CDR3 protein. Here the sample spans more than 750,000 distinct CDR3 sequences, 29% being singletons. Peripheral blood samples of 9 to 10 milliliters were drawn from each donor. Germline lookup yields CDR1 SGHTA and CDR2 FQGNSA. V was pared by 5 bases and J by 1 base, with 5 bases of the junction left unmatched. The CDR3 runs to 16 residues. The sample also formed part of further work on T cells of mothers and their children. In that study: Every mother produced more than 10 million TCR beta CDR3 reads, whereas every child provided about 3 million.

The genes are TRBV7-2 and TRBJ2-6; 7 positions match TRBD2. The sequencing input was blood. The TCR sequence derives from a woman aged 40 to 49 in good health. DNA for the CDR3: TGTGCCAGCAGCGGACGGGAGGCGTCTGGGGCCAACGTCCTGACTTTC. Its protein product is CASSGREASGANVLTF.